The 5 T cell receptor beta chains given below trace back to one sample, sequenced in a study of blood T cells in healthy people across ages. Alongside a J-beta primer mix, a sample-barcoded 5' primer served in a second PCR lasting roughly 6 to 11 cycles. TCRdb called the 5' RACE reads again in MiXCR, with one record for every CDR3 protein. The sample lists around 940,000 distinct CDR3 sequences; about 53% were seen once. Input material: blood. These receptor sequences come from a woman aged 55-70 years in good health.

The chain recombines TRBV12-3 or TRBV12-4 with TRBJ2-5; TRBD2 matches at 10 bases. The CDR3 runs to 16 residues. J lost 0 bases, V lost 7 bases, and 8 bases had no gene match. The CDR3 protein is CASTSPTSGYQETQYF. The CDR3 DNA sequence: TGTGCCAGCACCTCCCCGACTAGCGGGTACCAAGAGACCCAGTACTTC.

The chain has TRBV5-6 and TRBJ2-3; the match to TRBD1 covers 7 bases. Germline assignment: CDR1 SGHDT and CDR2 YYEEEE. Trimming took 1 base from V and 2 from J; bases not matched to a gene: 4. There are 15 residues in the CDR3. CDR3 in amino acids: CASSLRGQYTDTQYF. The CDR3 nucleotides are TGTGCCAGCAGCTTGCGGGGACAGTACACAGATACGCAGTATTTT.

The CDR3 region is CSAPVAGGHEQFF. The CDR3 coding sequence is TGCAGTGCGCCGGTAGCGGGAGGGCATGAGCAGTTCTTC. The chain links TRBV20-1 to TRBJ2-1; 11 nucleotides line up with TRBD2. Germline loops: CDR1 DFQATT, CDR2 SNEGSKA (reference sequence). The length of the CDR3 is 13 residues. V trimming: 6 bases; J trimming: 8 bases; junction bases outside the gene matches: 6.

This chain connects TRBV7-2 to TRBJ2-7, with D perhaps matching TRBD2 (5 bases). In germline, CDR1 is SGHTA, CDR2 FQGNSA. The CDR3 has 17 amino acids. The V end lost 8 bases, the J end lost 6 bases, and 29 bases lay between the germline ends. CDR3 nucleotide sequence: TGTGCCAGCCGTAAATTATCCATAGCGCGAGGGCCCCTCGAGCAGTACTTC. The encoded protein is CASRKLSIARGPLEQYF.

The genes are TRBV28 and TRBJ2-7, with 14 nucleotides matching TRBD2. The length of the CDR3 is 18 residues. Trimming took 7 bases from V and 6 from J; bases not matched to a gene: 17. Germline CDR1 and CDR2: MDHEN and SYDVKM. The CDR3 DNA reads as TGTGCCAGCACCCTGCGCCGGGGACTAGCGGGAGCTTCGGGCGAGCAGTACTTC. Translating it yields CASTLRRGLAGASGEQYF.